The 13 T cell receptor beta chains given below trace back to one sample, sequenced in a study of vaccination effects on CD4 cells after COVID-19. Around day 10 of culture, CD4+ T cells were separated out. PCR showed that the person got SARS-CoV-2 infection at some point between March and December 2020. Participants were vaccinated with two doses of either the BNT162b2 or mRNA-1273 vaccine. No cognate antigen is known for these TCRs. Method: immunoSEQ multiplex PCR; TCRdb's copy keeps in-frame clones and lacks some. The sample consists of around 50,000 clones, around 80% of them appearing once. Sequencing used CD4+ T cells from PBMCs cultured without peptide, obtained after COVID-19 vaccination. Receptor source: a human donor who had a prior SARS-CoV-2 infection.

The chain is built from TRBV5-6 and TRBJ2-5; no definite D call. CDR1 and CDR2 (germline): SGHDT, YYEEEE. The CDR3 consists of 14 residues. V lost 1 base to trimming and J lost 5 bases, with 12 bases between them. CDR3: CASSLWFRMETQYF. The CDR3 region has the DNA TGTGCCAGCAGCTTGTGGTTCCGGATGGAGACCCAGTACTTC.

This clone was counted only a few times. This sequence joins TRBV6-4 and TRBJ2-1; TRBD2 matches 9 bases. The CDR3 spans 14 residues. V lost 0 bases, J lost 8 bases, and 2 bases stayed unmatched. The germline V gene has CDR1 MRHNA and CDR2 SNTAGT. Written as DNA, the CDR3 is TGTGCCAGCAGTGACTCTAGCGGGAGATATGAGCAGTTCTTC. This codes for CASSDSSGRYEQFF.

This chain connects TRBV5-8 to TRBJ2-6, with D maybe TRBD1 (5 bases). V lost 0 bases, J lost 2 bases, and 9 bases lay in between. In germline, CDR1 is SGHTS, CDR2 YDEGEE. The CDR3 consists of 16 residues. The CDR3 sequence is CASSLGQLAGANVLTF. CDR3 DNA sequence: TGTGCCAGCAGCTTGGGACAGTTAGCTGGGGCCAACGTCCTGACTTTC.

The chain recombines TRBV7-3 with TRBJ2-3; D call uncertain. Germline V gives CDR1 SGHTA, CDR2 FQGTGA. The CDR3 consists of 16 residues. V shed 4 bases and J shed 0 bases, with 14 bases lying between them. CDR3 sequence reads: CASSSYVSPSTDTQYF. The CDR3 region has the DNA TGTGCCAGCAGCTCATATGTATCCCCTAGCACAGATACGCAGTATTTT.

The chain employs TRBV7-3 and TRBJ1-2; D gene ambiguous. The V gene lost 4 bases and the J gene lost 8 bases, with 11 bases spanning the gap. The CDR3 spans 12 residues. CDR1 and CDR2 (germline): SGHTA, FQGTGA. The CDR3 coding sequence is TGTGCCAGCAGCTCTAACGATGGCGGCTACACCTTC. Protein product: CASSSNDGGYTF.

In its sample, this clone was seen once. The chain employs TRBV4-3 and TRBJ1-2; D is unresolved. This CDR3 comprises 15 residues. The germline V and J ends were trimmed by 0 bases and 3 bases, with 11 bases remaining between them. The germline CDR1 and CDR2 sequences are LGHNA and YSLEER. DNA for the CDR3: TGCGCCAGCAGCCAAGAGACAAGGGTTTACTATGGCTACACCTTC. This encodes CASSQETRVYYGYTF.

The V and J genes are TRBV7-3 and TRBJ2-1; weak D call: TRBD2 (6 bases). V lost 5 bases and J lost 6, with 11 bases in between. The CDR3 runs 13 residues. Germline V gives CDR1 SGHTA, CDR2 FQGTGA. The CDR3 here is CASSMTRSNEQFF. The CDR3 coding sequence is TGTGCCAGCAGCATGACTAGGAGCAATGAGCAGTTCTTC.

The genes are TRBV7-9 and TRBJ1-1, with 7 nucleotides matching TRBD1. In germline, CDR1 is SEHNR, CDR2 FQNEAQ (reference sequence). The CDR3 totals 14 residues. The J segment lost 4 bases and the V segment lost 2 bases, leaving 4 bases of the junction unmatched. DNA for the CDR3: TGTGCCAGCAGCTTAACGACAGGGACCACTGAAGCTTTCTTT. This translates into CASSLTTGTTEAFF.

The chain employs TRBV4-1 and TRBJ1-2; D remains ambiguous. This CDR3 comprises 12 residues. Germline V gives CDR1 MGHRA, CDR2 YSYEKL. The germline V and J ends were trimmed by 0 bases and 2 bases, with 1 base remaining between them. CDR3 coding DNA: TGCGCCAGCAGCCAAGACAACTATGGCTACACCTTC. This sequence encodes CASSQDNYGYTF.

This chain joins TRBV4-2 and TRBJ2-3, with 9 bases identical to TRBD1. This CDR3 has 18 residues. Germline V gene sequence: CDR1 LGHNA, CDR2 YNFKEQ. V lost 0 bases to trimming and J lost 4 bases; unmatched junction nucleotides: 11. CDR3: CASSQEVQGQGGPDTQYF. As DNA, the CDR3 is TGTGCCAGCAGCCAAGAAGTTCAGGGACAGGGAGGGCCAGATACGCAGTATTTT.

The chain has TRBV9 and TRBJ2-6; 10 bases align to TRBD1. The CDR3 has 14 amino acids. V lost 3 bases, J lost 8 bases, and 2 bases stayed unmatched. Germline-derived CDR1 and CDR2 are SGDLS and YYNGEE. As DNA, the CDR3 is TGTGCCAGCAGCGGACAGGGGGCGTCCAACGTCCTGACTTTC. It is translated as CASSGQGASNVLTF.

The V call is TRBV5-1, the J call TRBJ2-1; tentatively, D is TRBD2 (6 bases). The CDR3 totals 18 residues. Trimming pared 3 bases from V and 4 bases from J, leaving 23 bases between. Germline lookup yields CDR1 SGHRS and CDR2 YFSETQ. The CDR3 reads CASSSTMTSGGSYNEQFF. Written as DNA, the CDR3 is TGCGCCAGCAGCTCCACCATGACAAGCGGAGGGAGTTACAATGAGCAGTTCTTC.

The V and J genes are TRBV10-3 and TRBJ2-7; D might be TRBD1 (6 bases). Between the trimmed V and J ends, which lost 6 bases and 2 bases, there was a span of 11 bases. The germline gives CDR1 ENHRY, CDR2 SYGVKD. CDR3 length: 13 residues. CDR3 in amino acids: CAISRTEAYEQYF. Here the CDR3 DNA reads TGTGCCATCAGCCGGACAGAAGCCTACGAGCAGTACTTC.